This T cell receptor beta chain originates from a study of blood T cell repertoires in COVID-19. Whole-study context: The United States, Italy and Spain were the sources of the acute and convalescent COVID-19 samples. The analysed material was cDNA or gDNA that came from T cells, B-cell-depleted T cells, or PBMCs.

How the authors handled the data: Amplification from reference gene primers served as the basis for estimated nucleated cell counts. Libraries were prepared by immunoSEQ multiplex PCR; TCRdb keeps only in-frame clonotypes and omits some of them. D and trimming were read from the DNA, whereas the V and J calls and clone size are those reported in that table. The sample shows around 150,000 clones, roughly four fifths of them seen only once. The CDR3 spans 13 residues. Germline V lookup: CDR1 MDHEN, CDR2 SYDVKM. Trimming removed 1 base at V and 4 bases at J, with 7 bases between. This chain uses TRBV28 with TRBJ1-2; no clear D gene. Sequencing used peripheral blood. The clonotype comes from a woman older than 75 in a cohort sampled during active or convalescent COVID-19. CDR3 DNA sequence: TGTGCCAGCAGTTTATTGGAGAGCTATGGCTACACCTTC. Translated, it gives CASSLLESYGYTF.